The clone carrying this T cell receptor beta chain appeared many times. The antigen is not known. The sample is drawn from a study of response to subunit inactivated influenza vaccine. TCRdb reprocessed the RT-PCR reads with MiXCR, giving one entry per CDR3 protein. The top ten clones hold roughly a tenth of a sample with roughly 290,000 distinct CDR3 sequences, 20% to 25% of them seen once. V trimming: 3 bases; J trimming: 7 bases; junction bases outside the gene matches: 5. This CDR3 contains 14 residues. Germline V gene lookup returns CDR1 SGHTA and CDR2 FQGNSA. Study outcomes and limitations: There was a suggestion from the authors that each seasonal influenza vaccination recruits few new T cells.

The gene calls are TRBV7-2 and TRBJ2-2; 7 bases agree with TRBD2. This sequence originates from a man in his fifties or sixties who received an inactivated influenza vaccine. Sequencing used PBMCs from blood, obtained less than 22 months after vaccination. The CDR3 DNA sequence: TGTGCCAGCAGCTTGGGACTAATCGGCGGGGAGCTGTTTTTT. Its translation: CASSLGLIGGELFF.